The present T cell receptor beta chain was sequenced within a study of regulatory T cells in long-lasting Graves disease. For the study at large: For under 3 months, newly diagnosed Graves' patients had been taking antithyroid drugs.

Described time point: newly diagnosed GD, antithyroid drugs for less than 3 months. Researchers made the TCR library from RNA that was extracted from PBMCs. This clonotype came up many times. Its specificity is unknown. Whole-study findings and limits: Patients whose Graves' disease persisted exhibited lower TCR diversity than those newly diagnosed.

Researchers made TCR beta libraries by using iRepertoire HTBI primers and running Arm-PCR on CDR3 regions. TCRdb ran MiXCR on the multiplex PCR reads and lists one entry per CDR3 protein. The sample lists 680,000 or so distinct CDR3 sequences; roughly 15% were seen once. The same data also contributed to another study, on T cells in Graves' hyperthyroidism and ophthalmopathy. That work contributes: Separating ophthalmopathy from stable hyperthyroidism was achieved by a 13 V-J model. Prediction of ophthalmopathy progression came a median roughly 7.1 months pre-onset.

The specimen was peripheral blood mononuclear cells (PBMCs), collected at new diagnosis, from a patient treated with antithyroid drugs. The receptor's source is a young woman with Graves disease.

The DNA for the CDR3 is TGTGCCAGCAGTGTAGATAGGGCGGGAGGCACTGAAGCTTTCTTT. Translation gives CASSVDRAGGTEAFF. The chain carries TRBV2 and TRBJ1-1; D remains ambiguous. Germline loops: CDR1 SNHLY, CDR2 FYNNEI. Trimming pared 4 bases from V and 4 bases from J, leaving 16 bases between. This CDR3 comprises 15 residues.